This T cell receptor beta chain is from a study of blood T cell repertoires in COVID-19. Study in general: Sample material is recorded as cDNA or gDNA derived from T cells, B-cell-depleted T cells, or PBMCs.

Assay: immunoSEQ multiplex PCR; the TCRdb copy retains only in-frame clones and omits some. In the table there are 150,000 to 170,000 clones, approximately 84% of which are singletons. This CDR3 is 14 amino acids long. V was trimmed by 4 bases and J by 4 bases, leaving 11 bases between them. CDR1 and CDR2 from the germline V gene are LGHDT and YNNKEL (reference sequence). J is TRBJ1-3 and V is TRBV3-1 (or the pseudogene TRBV3-2); D possibly corresponds to TRBD1 (5 bases). Sequenced: peripheral blood. This clonotype was obtained from a woman aged 55-70 years with COVID-19, enrolled during active disease. The CDR3 sequence: CASSPRAYGNTIYF. The CDR3 coding sequence is TGTGCCAGCAGCCCCAGGGCTTACGGAAACACCATATATTTT.